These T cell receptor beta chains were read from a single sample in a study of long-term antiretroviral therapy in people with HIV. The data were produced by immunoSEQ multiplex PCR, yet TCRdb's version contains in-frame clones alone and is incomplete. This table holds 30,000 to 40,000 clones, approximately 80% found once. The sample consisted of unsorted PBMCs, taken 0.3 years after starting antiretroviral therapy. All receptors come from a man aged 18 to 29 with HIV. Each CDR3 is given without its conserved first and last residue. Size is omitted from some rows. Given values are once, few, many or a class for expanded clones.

CDR3 protein: ASSLEGGVVGEQF; J gene: TRBJ2-1; V gene: TRBV5-1; clone size: .; CDR3 length: 13
CDR3 protein: ASSLGGTAKNIQY; J gene: TRBJ2-4; V gene: TRBV28; clone size: once; CDR3 length: 13
CDR3 protein: ASSSPQGTEKLF; J gene: TRBJ1-4; V gene: TRBV7-2; clone size: once; CDR3 length: 12
CDR3 protein: ASSESQLAYEQY; J gene: TRBJ2-7; V gene: TRBV10-1; clone size: .; CDR3 length: 12
CDR3 protein: ASSELAGLGEQY; J gene: TRBJ2-7; V gene: TRBV2; clone size: .; CDR3 length: 12
CDR3 protein: ASSPTRQGAGVNSPLH; J gene: TRBJ1-6; V gene: TRBV7-2; clone size: .; CDR3 length: 16
CDR3 protein: ASGMLAPRATGELF; J gene: TRBJ2-2; V gene: TRBV12-5; clone size: .; CDR3 length: 14
CDR3 protein: ASSLAGSSYEQY; J gene: TRBJ2-7; V gene: TRBV5-1; clone size: .; CDR3 length: 12
CDR3 protein: ASSDTVHEQY; J gene: TRBJ2-7; V gene: TRBV7-9; clone size: .; CDR3 length: 10
CDR3 protein: ASSQRDGSYEQY; J gene: TRBJ2-7; V gene: TRBV14; clone size: few; CDR3 length: 12
CDR3 protein: ASSSRLPYEQY; J gene: TRBJ2-7; V gene: TRBV7-6; clone size: once; CDR3 length: 11
CDR3 protein: ASSLGGHGYT; J gene: TRBJ1-2; V gene: TRBV11-2; clone size: .; CDR3 length: 10
CDR3 protein: ASMRDRGDYGYT; J gene: TRBJ1-2; V gene: TRBV27; clone size: .; CDR3 length: 12
CDR3 protein: ASSLYISGGDTQY; J gene: TRBJ2-3; V gene: TRBV7-9; clone size: .; CDR3 length: 13
CDR3 protein: ASSPNRGPGANVLT; J gene: TRBJ2-6; V gene: TRBV28; clone size: .; CDR3 length: 14
CDR3 protein: ASSYGTGGETQY; J gene: TRBJ2-5; V gene: TRBV6-5; clone size: .; CDR3 length: 12
CDR3 protein: SVEQGAHDTEAF; J gene: TRBJ1-1; V gene: TRBV29-1; clone size: .; CDR3 length: 12
CDR3 protein: ASSPRRVDTEAF; J gene: TRBJ1-1; V gene: TRBV7-8; clone size: .; CDR3 length: 12
CDR3 protein: ASSWREANTGELF; J gene: TRBJ2-2; V gene: TRBV5-5; clone size: .; CDR3 length: 13
CDR3 protein: ASSFLYEQY; J gene: TRBJ2-7; V gene: TRBV7-9; clone size: .; CDR3 length: 9
CDR3 protein: ASSQGKVREAGANVLT; J gene: TRBJ2-6; V gene: TRBV4-3; clone size: .; CDR3 length: 16
CDR3 protein: ASSSKVAGVYEQF; J gene: TRBJ2-1; V gene: TRBV11-3; clone size: few; CDR3 length: 13
CDR3 protein: SVELAGGGETQY; J gene: TRBJ2-5; V gene: TRBV29-1; clone size: .; CDR3 length: 12
CDR3 protein: ASSGGPLEQY; J gene: TRBJ2-7; V gene: TRBV5-4; clone size: .; CDR3 length: 10
CDR3 protein: ASNPQGFEPQH; J gene: TRBJ1-5; V gene: TRBV6-6; clone size: .; CDR3 length: 11
CDR3 protein: ASSSVRSGSLYEQF; J gene: TRBJ2-1; V gene: TRBV11-2; clone size: few; CDR3 length: 14
CDR3 protein: ASSWGRGRYEQY; J gene: TRBJ2-7; V gene: TRBV5-1; clone size: .; CDR3 length: 12
CDR3 protein: ASNRVQGPYEQY; J gene: TRBJ2-7; V gene: TRBV2; clone size: .; CDR3 length: 12
CDR3 protein: ASSEGGPPSGLNNEQF; J gene: TRBJ2-1; V gene: TRBV2; clone size: .; CDR3 length: 16
CDR3 protein: ASSGLGGGLADTQY; J gene: TRBJ2-3; V gene: TRBV2; clone size: .; CDR3 length: 14
CDR3 protein: ASSPGSQDEQF; J gene: TRBJ2-1; V gene: TRBV7-3; clone size: .; CDR3 length: 11
CDR3 protein: ASRIEGLDTQY; J gene: TRBJ2-3; V gene: TRBV5-1; clone size: .; CDR3 length: 11
CDR3 protein: ASSLGTGAGELF; J gene: TRBJ2-2; V gene: TRBV19; clone size: .; CDR3 length: 12
CDR3 protein: AISETGYQETQY; J gene: TRBJ2-5; V gene: TRBV10-3; clone size: .; CDR3 length: 12
CDR3 protein: ASGIGDTLNTEAF; J gene: TRBJ1-1; V gene: TRBV6-5; clone size: .; CDR3 length: 13
CDR3 protein: ASSPGPGIFRNIQY; J gene: TRBJ2-4; V gene: TRBV11-2; clone size: .; CDR3 length: 14